This T cell receptor (beta chain) came from a study of type 1 regulatory T cells. The overall study: T-allo10 is an in vitro-generated, Tr1-enriched CD4 T cell product specific for alloantigen. Findings and caveats of the study: Type 1 regulatory T cells had a more restricted TCR repertoire than non-type 1 regulatory T cells.

Regarding this clonotype: Its specificity is not known.

The CDR3 is 16 residues long. Germline-derived CDR1 and CDR2 are DFQATT and SNEGSKA (reference sequence). With V trimmed by 2 bases and J by 6 bases, 7 bases remained unmatched. Each CDR3 protein is one row after TCRdb ran MiXCR on the reads. The table lists about 5,000 distinct CDR3 sequences, around 26% of them singletons. The receptor comes from a human donor in good health. The sample taken for sequencing was cultured type 1 regulatory T (Tr1) cells, either the whole culture or a sorted fraction (not recorded which). This sequence joins TRBV20-1 and TRBJ2-3; TRBD2 matches 14 bases. The CDR3 DNA follows: TGCAGTGCTAGACCCGCGGGACTAGCGGGGGTTGATACGCAGTATTTT. It codes for CSARPAGLAGVDTQYF.